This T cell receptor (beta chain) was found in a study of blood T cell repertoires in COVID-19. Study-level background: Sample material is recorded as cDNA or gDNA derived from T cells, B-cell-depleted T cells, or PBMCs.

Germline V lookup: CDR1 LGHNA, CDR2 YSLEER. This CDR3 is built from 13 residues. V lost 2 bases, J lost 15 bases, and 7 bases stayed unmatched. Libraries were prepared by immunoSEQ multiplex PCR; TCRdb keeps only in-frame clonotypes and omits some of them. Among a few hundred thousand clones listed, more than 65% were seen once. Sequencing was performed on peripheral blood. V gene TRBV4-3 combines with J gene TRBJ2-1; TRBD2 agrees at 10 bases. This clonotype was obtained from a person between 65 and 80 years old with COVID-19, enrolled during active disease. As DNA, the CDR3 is TGCGCCAGCAGCCAAACACCCAGCGGGGGGGCGTTCTTC. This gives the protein CASSQTPSGGAFF.